These 4 T cell receptor beta chains were sequenced from one sample in a study of CXCR3-negative and CXCR3-positive naive CD8 T cells (dated by TCRdb to 2018 to 2020). Reads for this sample came from a NextSeq 550. The Human TCR Profiling Kit (MiLaboratory) was used to prepare UMI-labeled 5' RACE TRB cDNA libraries. Each CDR3 protein sequence appears as one entry after TCRdb reprocessed the reads, and no DNA is included. The table for this sample records about 56,000 distinct CDR3 sequences. The ten largest clones capture around 20% of the sample. Sequencing was performed on memory CD8+ T cells from blood. The meaning of the sample's cell subset or site label: conventional CD8+ memory T cells (TMEM), sorted as controls. The receptors shown here come from a human donor in good health. Some clones in this sample may be carry-over from other donors' samples.

V usage is TRBV20-1 and J usage is TRBJ2-7; the D call from TCRdb, TRBD1, cannot be confirmed without DNA. Germline V gene lookup returns CDR1 DFQATT and CDR2 SNEGSKA (reference sequence). The CDR3 spans 12 residues. The CDR3 spells CSAGTAAYEQYF.

CDR3 sequence: CASNHDDPYEQYF. This chain connects TRBV6-2 or TRBV6-3 to TRBJ2-7. In germline, CDR1 is MNHEY, CDR2 SVGEGT. CDR3 length: 13 amino acids.

This chain links TRBV29-1 with TRBJ1-1. Germline lookup yields CDR1 SQVTM and CDR2 ANQGSEA. The CDR3 covers 12 residues. The CDR3 here is CSVWTGNTEAFF.

The chain combines TRBV20-1 with TRBJ2-5; the D call of TRBD2 rests on TCRdb alone, since no DNA is present to check it. Germline values: CDR1 DFQATT, CDR2 SNEGSKA (reference sequence). The CDR3 consists of 13 residues. The CDR3 region is CSATRTRGETQYF.